Below are 11 T cell receptor beta chains sequenced from a single sample in a study of T cell changes during pregnancy in multiple sclerosis. The repertoire was sequenced with immunoSEQ multiplex PCR; TCRdb's copy has only in-frame clones and lacks some. The data show 100,000 or so clones, with approximately 92% seen just once and around 1.2% held by the top ten. Material: peripheral blood, obtained in the second trimester of pregnancy. These receptors originate from a female donor with multiple sclerosis, enrolled in a pregnancy study.

The CDR3 sequence: CATSFRATGELFF. The DNA of the CDR3 is TGTGCCACCAGCTTCAGGGCCACCGGGGAGCTGTTTTTT. The V gene is TRBV15, the J gene TRBJ2-2, with D possibly being TRBD1 (5 bases). This CDR3 spans 13 amino acids. The ends were cut back, 5 bases at V and 4 bases at J, with 8 bases in the middle. Germline V gives CDR1 LNHNV, CDR2 YYDKDF (reference sequence).

The chain couples TRBV19 to TRBJ1-1; D gene uncertain. The V end lost 7 bases, the J end lost 0 bases, and 15 bases lay between the germline ends. This CDR3 has 15 amino acids. Germline CDR1 LNHDA, CDR2 SQIVND (reference sequence). In DNA, the CDR3 is TGTGCCAGTATAGGGAGAGCGATCGTGAACACTGAAGCTTTCTTT. It specifies CASIGRAIVNTEAFF.

The rearrangement links TRBV5-6 to TRBJ2-2; D is perhaps TRBD1 (6 bases). Germline values: CDR1 SGHDT, CDR2 YYEEEE. The CDR3 has 16 amino acids. Trimming shortened V by 1 base and J by 0 bases, and 10 bases separated the two germline ends. The CDR3 loop is CASSLYGTPNTGELFF. The DNA for the CDR3 is TGTGCCAGCAGCTTGTATGGGACACCGAACACCGGGGAGCTGTTTTTT.

The CDR3 coding sequence is TGCGCCAGCAGTGTCAGGTTTCAAGATACGCAGTATTTT. It is translated as CASSVRFQDTQYF. This chain uses TRBV10-2 with TRBJ2-3; D remains ambiguous. The CDR3 contains 13 residues. The V gene lost 4 bases and the J gene lost 5 bases, with 10 bases spanning the gap. The germline V gene has CDR1 WSHSY and CDR2 SAAADI.

The chain is built from TRBV30 and TRBJ2-1; 12 bases align to TRBD2. Losses at the gene ends were 4 bases for V and 5 bases for J; bases not matched to a gene: 0. CDR1 is GTSNPN, CDR2 SVGIG, per germline (reference sequence). The CDR3 covers 13 residues. The chain's CDR3 is CAWTSGRDNEQFF. CDR3 sequence (DNA): TGTGCCTGGACTAGCGGGAGGGACAATGAGCAGTTCTTC.

The CDR3 bases are TGTGCCAGCAGCCAAGAGGGGAGGGTAGGCCCAGATACGCAGTATTTT. Translating it yields CASSQEGRVGPDTQYF. This chain joins TRBV4-2 and TRBJ2-3; 7 bases agree with TRBD2. The length of the CDR3 is 16 residues. Germline CDR1 reads LGHNA; CDR2 reads YNFKEQ. V shed 0 bases, J shed 4 bases, and the junction held 7 bases outside the gene matches.

V gene TRBV6-1 combines with J gene TRBJ2-3, with D perhaps matching TRBD2 (7 bases). Germline V gene data show CDR1 as MNHNS and CDR2 as SASEGT. Deletions cut 8 bases from V and 3 bases from J, with 18 bases between. The CDR3 has 15 amino acids. In DNA, the CDR3 is TGTGCCAGCGGGAATGGGGGGGCAGTTACAGATACGCAGTATTTT. This encodes CASGNGGAVTDTQYF.

This clone was seen only once. CDR3 sequence reads: CASSLTGQANSPLHF. Here the CDR3 DNA reads TGTGCCAGCAGCTTAACGGGGCAGGCAAATTCACCCCTCCACTTT. This rearrangement joins TRBV7-3 to TRBJ1-6, with TRBD1 as a possible D gene (5 bases). Germline CDR1 reads SGHTA; CDR2 reads FQGTGA. CDR3 length: 15 residues. With 0 bases removed from V and 7 bases from J, the gap between germline ends came to 10 bases.

The CDR3, as DNA: TGTGCCAGCAGCTTGCCCCTAGGACAGCCCAGTCACACCTTC. It translates to CASSLPLGQPSHTF. The chain joins TRBV5-6 to TRBJ1-2; D may be TRBD1 (6 bases). V shed 1 base and J shed 12 bases, with 19 bases lying between them. The CDR3 runs 14 residues. Germline V gene data show CDR1 as SGHDT and CDR2 as YYEEEE.

The chain joins TRBV2 to TRBJ1-1; no clear D. Between the trimmed V and J ends, which lost 7 bases and 7 bases, there was a span of 19 bases. CDR1 and CDR2 from the germline V gene are SNHLY and FYNNEI. The CDR3 runs to 14 residues. The CDR3, as DNA: TGTGCCAGCACTACACTCAGGACTAAAGGTGAAGCTTTCTTT. Amino acid sequence: CASTTLRTKGEAFF.

V and J are TRBV5-4 and TRBJ2-5, with no clear D. The germline V and J ends were trimmed by 4 bases and 1 base, with 8 bases remaining between them. Germline V gene sequence: CDR1 SGHNT, CDR2 YYREEE (reference sequence). The CDR3 extends over 13 amino acids. The CDR3: CASSPPGQETQYF. CDR3 nucleotide sequence: TGTGCCAGCAGCCCGCCGGGCCAAGAGACCCAGTACTTC.